The clone carrying this T cell receptor beta chain was seen repeatedly, ten times or more. Its specificity is not known. The CDR3 end lies 3 residues beyond the end of the read and is filled in from the germline J gene. This sample stems from a study of T cell clonality in common variable immunodeficiency. Caucasian heritage predominated among both patients and controls. Sequencing input was equivalent genomic DNA from CVID and controls. This table comes from immunoSEQ multiplex PCR, and its TCRdb copy is limited to in-frame clones, with some not included. The sample holds more than 45,000 clones, and no clone turns up only once. V was cut by 0 bases and J by 1 base, with 19 bases left in between. The length of the CDR3 is 18 residues. The V gene's germline CDR1 is SGDLS and CDR2 YYNGEE. General study findings and limits: Shared TCRbeta clones were fewer between CVID subjects than controls. CVID subjects showed higher TCRbeta clonality than healthy controls.

The receptor comes from a person aged 18-69 years in good health. V is TRBV9 and J is TRBJ1-1, with a weak D call TRBD1 (5 bases). Sequencing was carried out using peripheral blood mononuclear cells. Partial CDR3 DNA: TGTGCCAGCAGCGTAGGCCAGGGCACAGGCGCCAAGAACACTGAA. This encodes CASSVGQGTGAKNTE. In full, the CDR3 reads CASSVGQGTGAKNTEAFF.